This T cell receptor beta chain was identified during a study of shared clonotypes between healthy human individuals. Points from the study as a whole: Generation probabilities were higher for clonotypes shared across all four sorted-subset donors than for unshared ones.

The CDR3 sequence is 15 residues long. Germline V gives CDR1 SGHTA, CDR2 FQGNSA. V lost 1 base and J 3 bases, leaving 9 bases between the germline ends. For this clone: Its antigen is as yet unknown.

Repertoires were generated with immunoSEQ multiplex PCR, while TCRdb's copy carries only in-frame clones and drops some. This sample carries roughly 2.2 million clones, roughly 90% of them seen once, and the ten largest clones take about 0.36%. The donor cohort consisted entirely of Caucasian adults residing in Nashville, Tennessee. Sample: naive CD4+ T cells from PBMCs. Documented subset: CD45RA+ positively selected. The rearrangement joins TRBV7-2 to TRBJ2-2, with a tentative D call TRBD2 (5 bases). The TCR originated in a man younger than 35 in good health. Some clones in this sample may be carry-over from other donors' samples. DNA of the CDR3: TGTGCCAGCAGCTTAGTGTGGACTGACACCGGGGAGCTGTTTTTT. Amino acids: CASSLVWTDTGELFF. Supplemented by reference TRBV7-2 and TRBJ2-2, the full variable domain reads GAGVSQSPSNKVTEKGKDVELRCDPISGHTALYWYRQSLGQGLEFLIYFQGNSAPDKSGLPSDRFSAERTGGSVSTLTIQRTQQEDSAVYLCASSLVWTDTGELFFGEGSRLTVL.